The clone carrying this TCR beta chain occurred a few times. Its specificity is not known. This entry belongs to a study of blood T cells in healthy people across ages. Alongside a J-beta primer mix, a sample-barcoded 5' primer served in a second PCR lasting roughly 6 to 11 cycles. Each CDR3 protein is one row after TCRdb ran MiXCR on the 5' RACE reads. The top ten clones hold around 0.75% of a sample with around 1,000,000 distinct CDR3 sequences, less than 25% of them seen once. Germline V CDR1 and CDR2: MDHEN, SYDVKM. V was trimmed by 8 bases and J by 0 bases, leaving 14 bases between them. This CDR3 has 15 amino acids. Study-level results: Unsorted PBMC material precluded a definitive naive versus antigen-experienced comparison.

The same data also contributed to another study, on T cells of mothers and their children.

The TCR was taken from a girl aged 2 to 9 in good health. The sequenced sample was blood. The chain couples TRBV28 to TRBJ2-1; D possibly corresponds to TRBD2 (5 bases). This CDR3 reads CASVSDSSSYNEQFF. In DNA form, the CDR3 reads TGTGCCAGCGTCTCGGACTCCAGCTCCTACAATGAGCAGTTCTTC. The variable domain in full, completed from reference TRBV28 and TRBJ2-1, reads DVKVTQSSRYLVKRTGEKVFLECVQDMDHENMFWYRQDPGLGLRLIYFSYDVKMKEKGDIPEGYSVSREKKERFSLILESASTNQTSMYLCASVSDSSSYNEQFFGPGTRLTVL.